These 3 T cell receptor beta chains were sequenced from one sample in a study of blood T cell repertoires in COVID-19. Data came from immunoSEQ multiplex PCR; TCRdb stores just in-frame clones and leaves some out. The sample carries 30,000 to 35,000 clones, approximately 85% recorded once. The sequenced sample consisted of peripheral blood. The receptor source for this set is a man aged 55 to 69 with COVID-19, enrolled during active disease.

The chain uses TRBV27 and TRBJ1-6; 7 bases agree with TRBD1. The CDR3 loop spans 13 amino acids. The junction had 5 bases not matched to a gene; V was cut back by 3 bases and J by 12 bases. The V gene's germline CDR1 is MNHEY and CDR2 SMNVEV (reference sequence). The DNA of the CDR3 is TGTGCCAGCAGTTTGACAGGGTTGGGACCCCTCCACTTT. Its translation: CASSLTGLGPLHF.

The rearrangement uses TRBV5-5 and TRBJ2-1, with D possibly TRBD2 on 7 matching bases. The CDR3 runs 15 residues. Germline loops: CDR1 SGHKS, CDR2 YYEKEE (reference sequence). V shed 4 bases and J shed 4 bases, with 15 bases lying between them. The CDR3 sequence: CASSAPGGQYNEQFF. Written as DNA, the CDR3 is TGTGCCAGCAGCGCCCCGGGGGGACAATACAATGAGCAGTTCTTC.

J is TRBJ2-5 and V is TRBV19; 10 bases map to TRBD2. This CDR3 contains 16 residues. The V and J ends lost 9 bases and 4 bases, in that order; junction bases with no gene match: 14. CDR1 is LNHDA and CDR2 is SQIVND in the germline V gene (reference sequence). The DNA of the CDR3 is TGTGCCAGCGGAGAGGTAGCGGGAGGTAGCGGAGAGACCCAGTACTTC. This gives the protein CASGEVAGGSGETQYF.